These 24 T cell receptor beta chains were all obtained from the same sample, sequenced in a study of shared clonotypes between healthy human individuals. Profiled with immunoSEQ multiplex PCR; TCRdb holds only in-frame clones, not every one. Counted here are 2 million to 2.5 million clones, just under 95% occurring once; the ten biggest clones make up approximately 0.4%. The sample taken for sequencing was naive CD4+ T cells from PBMCs. The subset was: CD45RA+ positively selected. Every receptor here comes from a young man in good health. Some clones in this sample may be carry-over from other donors' samples.

This clone occurred once. The rearrangement joins TRBV15 to TRBJ2-1; TRBD2 agrees at 13 bases. J gave up 4 bases and V 0 bases, and 9 bases lay outside the gene matches. The CDR3 has 19 amino acids. Germline CDR1 LNHNV, CDR2 YYDKDF (reference sequence). The CDR3 DNA reads TGTGCCACCAGCAGAGACTGGACTAGCGGGAGTTTTTCGTACAATGAGCAGTTCTTC. Translation gives CATSRDWTSGSFSYNEQFF.

J is TRBJ2-7 and V is TRBV14; D unresolved. The V gene lost 2 bases and the J gene lost 7 bases, with 12 bases spanning the gap. This CDR3 comprises 13 residues. Germline loops: CDR1 SGHDN, CDR2 FVKESK. The CDR3 DNA follows: TGTGCCAGCAGCCAAAACTTAGTACAAGAGCAGTACTTC. As protein: CASSQNLVQEQYF.

V usage is TRBV6-5 and J usage is TRBJ2-7; tentative D call: TRBD1 (5 bases). Trimming took 5 bases from V and 5 from J, leaving 10 bases between them. The germline V gene has CDR1 MNHEY and CDR2 SVGAGI. The CDR3 has 12 residues. CDR3 sequence (DNA): TGTGCCAGCAGTCCAGGGTCCCACGAGCAGTACTTC. It specifies CASSPGSHEQYF.

The CDR3 region is CASGTGLRGYTF. In nucleotides, the CDR3 is TGTGCCAGCGGGACAGGCCTGCGTGGCTACACCTTC. The gene calls are TRBV6-5 and TRBJ1-2, with 8 bases identical to TRBD1. This CDR3 comprises 12 residues. Germline values: CDR1 MNHEY, CDR2 SVGAGI. The J segment lost 7 bases and the V segment lost 8 bases, leaving 6 bases of the junction unmatched.

The rearrangement uses TRBV18 and TRBJ1-1; D is possibly TRBD1 (6 bases). Deletions cut 2 bases from V and 1 base from J, with 11 bases between. Germline CDR1 KGHSH, CDR2 LQKENI. The CDR3 extends over 15 amino acids. The CDR3 sequence: CASSPRGQSNTEAFF. CDR3 nucleotide sequence: TGTGCCAGCTCACCAAGGGGACAATCGAACACTGAAGCTTTCTTT.

The gene calls are TRBV11-2 and TRBJ1-2; D not resolved. This CDR3 is built from 14 residues. Trimming removed 5 bases from V and 8 bases from J, with 18 bases in between. The germline V gene has CDR1 SGHAT and CDR2 FQNNGV. This CDR3 reads CASSQGWNPKGYTF. The CDR3 DNA is TGTGCCAGCAGCCAAGGGTGGAACCCGAAGGGCTACACCTTC. Supplemented by reference TRBV11-2 and TRBJ1-2, the full variable domain reads EAGVAQSPRYKIIEKRQSVAFWCNPISGHATLYWYQQILGQGPKLLIQFQNNGVVDDSQLPKDRFSAERLKGVDSTLKIQPAKLEDSAVYLCASSQGWNPKGYTFGSGTRLTVV.

The gene calls are TRBV5-1 and TRBJ2-5; 7 nucleotides line up with TRBD2. Germline assignment: CDR1 SGHRS and CDR2 YFSETQ. Trimming cost V 4 bases and J 0 bases; bases outside gene matches: 6. There are 15 residues in the CDR3. CDR3 amino acids: CASSPREGYQETQYF. Here the CDR3 DNA reads TGCGCCAGCAGCCCGAGGGAGGGATACCAAGAGACCCAGTACTTC.

The chain recombines TRBV2 with TRBJ1-5; TRBD1 matches 10 bases. Per germline, CDR1 SNHLY and CDR2 FYNNEI. J was trimmed by 11 bases and V by 1 base; bases with no gene match: 11. The CDR3 sequence is 16 residues long. CDR3 protein: CASSEGTGQGVLTQHF. As DNA, the CDR3 is TGTGCCAGCAGTGAAGGTACTGGACAGGGGGTATTGACCCAGCATTTT.

The chain has TRBV27 and TRBJ2-2; D is unclear. The V end lost 0 bases, the J end lost 5 bases, and 4 bases lay between the germline ends. Germline-derived CDR1 and CDR2 are MNHEY and SMNVEV (reference sequence). The CDR3 covers 13 residues. The CDR3 DNA reads TGTGCCAGCAGTTTATCGTTGACCGGGGAGCTGTTTTTT. Translation gives CASSLSLTGELFF.

The CDR3, as DNA: TGTGCCAGCAGCCCCTGGACAGCGAGCTCCTACAATGAGCAGTTCTTC. It encodes CASSPWTASSYNEQFF. V is TRBV7-3 and J is TRBJ2-1; the D gene is possibly TRBD1 (6 bases). Germline loops: CDR1 SGHTA, CDR2 FQGTGA. Trimming removed 5 bases at V and 0 bases at J, with 14 bases between. This CDR3 contains 16 residues.

This clone was detected once. The V call is TRBV27, the J call TRBJ2-2; 12 bases map to TRBD2. The J segment lost 5 bases and the V segment lost 5 bases, leaving 15 bases of the junction unmatched. The CDR3 totals 19 residues. Germline assignment: CDR1 MNHEY and CDR2 SMNVEV (reference sequence). The CDR3 nucleotides are TGTGCCAGCAGTCCAACCTGGAGACTAGCGGGAGACGGGACCGGGGAGCTGTTTTTT. Protein: CASSPTWRLAGDGTGELFF.

The V gene is TRBV28, the J gene TRBJ1-3; no definite D call. Germline-derived CDR1 and CDR2 are MDHEN and SYDVKM. The CDR3 runs 15 residues. With 2 bases removed from V and 0 bases from J, the gap between germline ends came to 8 bases. The CDR3 bases are TGTGCCAGCAGTTTAGACCTTGCCTCTGGAAACACCATATATTTT. It codes for CASSLDLASGNTIYF.

The CDR3: CASSKALKGGIMNTEAFF. CDR3 DNA sequence: TGTGCCAGCAGCAAAGCGCTAAAGGGAGGGATTATGAACACTGAAGCTTTCTTT. The J gene is TRBJ1-1, the V gene TRBV21-1. TRBV21-1 corresponds to a pseudogene. The CDR3 extends over 18 amino acids.

This chain links TRBV11-2 with TRBJ2-1; D ambiguous. Germline assignment: CDR1 SGHAT and CDR2 FQNNGV. The CDR3 is 13 amino acids. The V end was cut by 5 bases, the J end by 10 bases, with 15 bases between. The CDR3 sequence is CASSLIRAFEQFF. The CDR3 region has the DNA TGTGCCAGCAGCCTAATTAGGGCCTTCGAGCAGTTCTTC.

V usage is TRBV6-7 and J usage is TRBJ2-7; 9 bases fit TRBD1. TRBV6-7 falls under the ORF class, with uncertain function. CDR3 length: 15 residues. The V segment lost 7 bases and the J segment 5 bases; nucleotides outside the gene matches: 12. The CDR3 is CASTPPGQGLHEQYF. CDR3 coding DNA: TGTGCCAGCACCCCACCGGGACAGGGATTGCACGAGCAGTACTTC.

The V gene is TRBV9, the J gene TRBJ1-3; D unresolved. Trimming pared 3 bases from V and 7 bases from J, leaving 20 bases between. Germline V lookup: CDR1 SGDLS, CDR2 YYNGEE. The CDR3 runs 16 residues. In DNA form, the CDR3 reads TGTGCCAGCAGCGCCAGCCCCGCAGGTTACTACAACACCATATATTTT. Translated, it gives CASSASPAGYYNTIYF.

The chain uses TRBV11-1 and TRBJ2-2; D gene uncertain. The CDR3 is 16 residues long. In germline, CDR1 is SGHAT, CDR2 FQDESV (reference sequence). V was trimmed by 7 bases and J by 4 bases, leaving 19 bases between them. The CDR3 sequence: CASTSRSFSRTGELFF. DNA for the CDR3: TGTGCCAGCACCAGCCGGAGTTTCTCTCGCACCGGGGAGCTGTTTTTT.

The V and J genes are TRBV5-1 and TRBJ2-2; no clear D. The germline V gene encodes CDR1 SGHRS and CDR2 YFSETQ. V was cut by 2 bases and J by 6 bases, with 11 bases left in between. The CDR3 spans 14 residues. The DNA for the CDR3 is TGCGCCAGCAGCTTTATTGTCGGGTCCGGGGAGCTGTTTTTT. Translating it yields CASSFIVGSGELFF.

The J gene is TRBJ2-3, the V gene TRBV25-1; TRBD2 agrees at 7 bases. The CDR3 runs 14 residues. Germline assignment: CDR1 MGHDK and CDR2 SYGVNS. V was pared by 3 bases and J by 11 bases, with 11 bases of the junction left unmatched. CDR3 in DNA: TGTGCCAGCAGTGATAGGGGACTAAACGTTGTGCAGTATTTT. Protein sequence: CASSDRGLNVVQYF.

The chain has TRBV28 and TRBJ1-5; D is unresolved. The V end was cut by 8 bases, the J end by 5 bases, with 7 bases between. CDR3 length: 11 residues. Germline V gene sequence: CDR1 MDHEN, CDR2 SYDVKM. CDR3 nucleotide sequence: TGTGCCAGCGCTGACGATCAGCCCCAGCATTTT. Its translation is CASADDQPQHF.

The V gene is TRBV9, the J gene TRBJ2-5; 8 bases fit TRBD2. The V gene end was trimmed by 1 base and the J gene end by 1 base; junction bases not matched to a gene: 9. CDR1 is SGDLS and CDR2 is YYNGEE in the germline V gene. CDR3 size: 17 residues. CDR3 loop: CASSVSRQRGPQETQYF. The CDR3 nucleotides read TGTGCCAGCAGCGTAAGTCGGCAGCGGGGGCCCCAAGAGACCCAGTACTTC.

This sequence joins TRBV28 and TRBJ2-1; D not certain. The CDR3 totals 12 residues. V was cut by 4 bases and J by 10 bases, with 11 bases left in between. CDR1 is MDHEN, CDR2 SYDVKM, per germline. Here the CDR3 reads CASSSLVAEQFF. CDR3 nucleotides: TGTGCCAGCAGTTCCCTAGTTGCGGAGCAGTTCTTC.

The V call is TRBV9, the J call TRBJ2-2; TRBD2 aligns across 9 bases. Losses at the gene ends were 4 bases for V and 5 bases for J; bases not matched to a gene: 6. There are 15 residues in the CDR3. From germline, CDR1 is SGDLS and CDR2 YYNGEE. In DNA, the CDR3 is TGTGCCAGCAGCTCCCGGACTAGCGTTACCGGGGAGCTGTTTTTT. Translation: CASSSRTSVTGELFF.

This clone is a singleton in its sample. V is TRBV11-2 and J is TRBJ1-1; D gene ambiguous. This CDR3 is 15 amino acids long. V lost 5 bases and J lost 0, with 13 bases in between. CDR1 and CDR2 (germline): SGHAT, FQNNGV. The CDR3 loop reads CASSRPGVMNTEAFF. In DNA, the CDR3 is TGTGCCAGCAGCCGTCCCGGGGTCATGAACACTGAAGCTTTCTTT.